These 28 T cell receptor beta chains were sequenced from one sample in a study of T cells in Graves' hyperthyroidism and ophthalmopathy. RNA transcripts gave rise to amplified TCR beta CDR3 regions. Researchers ran a first-round RT-PCR on the TCR CDR3 using the HTBI primer set. One entry per CDR3 protein, called by TCRdb with MiXCR from the multiplex PCR reads. Of about 200,000 distinct CDR3 sequences in the sample, about a sixth are singletons; the top ten hold roughly 50%. Input material: blood. These receptor sequences come from a woman aged 50 to 60 with Graves' hyperthyroidism.

This clonotype appeared many times. The chain uses TRBV3-1 and TRBJ2-1; D unclear. Trimming pared 5 bases from V and 7 bases from J, leaving 9 bases between. This CDR3 spans 12 amino acids. CDR1 is LGHDT, CDR2 YNNKEL, per germline (reference sequence). CDR3 in amino acids: CASSAPRNEQFF. The DNA of the CDR3 is TGTGCCAGCAGCGCCCCTAGGAATGAGCAGTTCTTC.

This clonotype was picked up a small number of times. This chain uses TRBV7-2 with TRBJ2-5; D possibly corresponds to TRBD2 (6 bases). Trimming took off 5 bases at V and 7 bases at J, with 11 bases between the two ends. There are 12 residues in the CDR3. CDR1 and CDR2 (germline): SGHTA, FQGNSA. The CDR3 region has the DNA TGTGCCAGCAGCCTCAGGAGGGGGACCCAGTACTTC. It yields the protein CASSLRRGTQYF.

This clonotype was recorded many times. This chain uses TRBV3-1 with TRBJ1-1, with D hard to call. The CDR3 loop spans 13 amino acids. Trimming left V 3 bases short and J 4 bases short, with 9 bases between. Germline V gene data show CDR1 as LGHDT and CDR2 as YNNKEL (reference sequence). Here the CDR3 reads CASSQGGSTEAFF. The CDR3 DNA follows: TGTGCCAGCAGCCAGGGCGGGAGCACTGAAGCTTTCTTT.

In its sample, this clonotype was seen a few times. This chain connects TRBV10-3 to TRBJ2-2, with D possibly matching TRBD2 (5 bases). Looked up from germline, CDR1 is ENHRY and CDR2 is SYGVKD. This CDR3 comprises 14 residues. The ends were cut back, 7 bases at V and 3 bases at J, with 12 bases in the middle. The CDR3 protein is CAITPQLDTGELFF. For the CDR3, the DNA is TGTGCCATCACCCCCCAACTAGACACCGGGGAGCTGTTTTTT.

This clonotype was recorded at least ten times. V and J are TRBV12-3 or TRBV12-4 and TRBJ2-3, with 8 bases that match TRBD2. This CDR3 spans 16 amino acids. V trimming: 4 bases; J trimming: 4 bases; junction bases outside the gene matches: 10. CDR3 sequence: CASSYGTREVADTQYF. CDR3 DNA sequence: TGTGCCAGCAGTTATGGAACGCGGGAGGTGGCAGATACGCAGTATTTT.

This clonotype was detected many times. The chain combines TRBV12-3 or TRBV12-4 with TRBJ1-2; TRBD1 aligns across 7 bases. Unmatched junction bases numbered 6, after V lost 6 bases and J lost 2 bases. The CDR3 contains 14 residues. The CDR3 loop is CASSRDRVNYGYTF. CDR3 DNA: TGTGCCAGCAGCAGAGACAGGGTCAACTATGGCTACACCTTC.

This clonotype was recorded at least ten times. V gene TRBV6-1 combines with J gene TRBJ1-2; tentative D call: TRBD1 (5 bases). Germline loops: CDR1 MNHNS, CDR2 SASEGT. Trimming pared 3 bases from V and 4 bases from J, leaving 12 bases between. This CDR3 has 14 amino acids. The CDR3 loop is CASSERGDVYGYTF. CDR3 DNA: TGTGCCAGCAGTGAGCGAGGGGACGTCTATGGCTACACCTTC.

This clonotype was picked up many times. This chain links TRBV7-9 with TRBJ2-3; 9 positions match TRBD1. The germline V gene encodes CDR1 SEHNR and CDR2 FQNEAQ (reference sequence). The CDR3 extends over 15 amino acids. The V segment lost 2 bases and the J segment 4 bases; nucleotides outside the gene matches: 4. DNA for the CDR3: TGTGCCAGCAGCTTAACCGGACAGGGGTCAGATACGCAGTATTTT. Translated: CASSLTGQGSDTQYF.

This clonotype was counted only a few times. This sequence may be a read error, since a much larger clone differs from it by one base. The rearrangement joins TRBV12-3 or TRBV12-4 to TRBJ2-3; D is undetermined. Deletions cut 4 bases from V and 5 bases from J, with 10 bases between. The CDR3 is 13 amino acids. CDR3 protein: CASSSGWIDTQYF. The CDR3 nucleotides are TGTGCCAGCAGTTCTGGATGGATAGATACGCAGTATTTT.

There are many counts of this clonotype. V is TRBV3-1 and J is TRBJ1-2; D is unclear. Trimming shortened V by 5 bases and J by 5 bases, and 21 bases separated the two germline ends. The V gene's germline CDR1 is LGHDT and CDR2 YNNKEL (reference sequence). The CDR3 consists of 16 residues. The CDR3 sequence: CASSGMDRLTTYGYTF. The CDR3 DNA is TGTGCCAGCAGCGGTATGGACCGCTTGACGACTTATGGCTACACCTTC.

This clonotype came up many times. The chain employs TRBV14 and TRBJ2-3, with TRBD2 matching 9 bases. From germline, CDR1 is SGHDN and CDR2 FVKESK. V was pared by 4 bases and J by 5 bases, with 13 bases of the junction left unmatched. The CDR3 is made up of 17 amino acids. The CDR3 reads CASSRLRVAGVGDTQYF. As DNA, the CDR3 is TGTGCCAGCAGCCGCCTTCGGGTAGCGGGAGTAGGAGATACGCAGTATTTT.

The rearrangement joins TRBV19 to TRBJ2-3; D unresolved. This CDR3 contains 14 residues. The germline gives CDR1 LNHDA, CDR2 SQIVND (reference sequence). The V gene lost 5 bases and the J gene lost 2 bases, with 11 bases spanning the gap. The CDR3 region has the DNA TGTGCCAGTAGTTCCGCAAGACTCACAGATACGCAGTATTTT. As protein: CASSSARLTDTQYF.

This clonotype was counted ten times or more. The chain carries TRBV2 and TRBJ2-5; D gene ambiguous. From germline, CDR1 is SNHLY and CDR2 FYNNEI. V lost 6 bases and J 4 bases, leaving 21 bases between the germline ends. The length of the CDR3 is 16 residues. In nucleotides, the CDR3 is TGTGCCAGCAGGGCGGAAGGGTCGGGCGAAGGAGAGACCCAGTACTTC. Its protein is CASRAEGSGEGETQYF.

Details on this clonotype: This sequence may be a read error, since a much larger clone differs from it by one base. This sequence joins TRBV12-3 or TRBV12-4 and TRBJ1-2, with D unclear. The CDR3 totals 15 residues. V lost 3 bases and J lost 4, with 15 bases in between. CDR3 protein: CASSLFSSGAYGYTF. Here the CDR3 DNA reads TGTGCCAGCAGTTTGTTCTCTAGTGGCGCCTATGGCTACACCTTC.

The table lists this clonotype with many counts. The chain couples TRBV11-2 to TRBJ2-5; 10 nucleotides line up with TRBD2. The germline gives CDR1 SGHAT, CDR2 FQNNGV. The CDR3 consists of 15 residues. The V and J ends lost 5 bases and 4 bases, in that order; junction bases with no gene match: 7. DNA of the CDR3: TGTGCCAGCAGCCCTCTAGCGGGAGTTAGAGAGACCCAGTACTTC. Protein: CASSPLAGVRETQYF.

In its sample, this clonotype was seen many times. The rearrangement links TRBV4-1 to TRBJ1-2, with a tentative D call TRBD1 (6 bases). CDR1 is MGHRA, CDR2 YSYEKL, per germline. This CDR3 has 18 amino acids. V lost 2 bases, J lost 0 bases, and 19 bases lay in between. For the CDR3, the DNA is TGCGCCAGCAGCCAATCCACCGGACAGACGCAAGCTAACTATGGCTACACCTTC. Residues: CASSQSTGQTQANYGYTF.

The chain uses TRBV10-3 and TRBJ2-3; 9 nucleotides agree with TRBD2. The CDR3 is 14 residues long. With 10 bases clipped from V and 6 bases from J, the junction kept 11 bases outside the gene matches. CDR1 ENHRY and CDR2 SYGVKD come from the germline V gene. As DNA, the CDR3 is TGTGCCACATCTAGCGGGGCCCATCCGGATACGCAGTATTTT. Its protein is CATSSGAHPDTQYF.

This clonotype occurred many times. The chain has TRBV7-3 and TRBJ2-1; 7 nucleotides match TRBD2. CDR3 size: 13 residues. CDR1 and CDR2 (germline): SGHTA, FQGTGA. The junction had 1 base not matched to a gene; V was cut back by 5 bases and J by 3 bases. CDR3 sequence: CASSRGDYNEQFF. DNA for the CDR3: TGTGCCAGCAGCCGGGGGGACTACAATGAGCAGTTCTTC.

V gene TRBV6-5 combines with J gene TRBJ2-7; TRBD2 might be the D (6 bases). The length of the CDR3 is 15 residues. CDR1 is MNHEY, CDR2 SVGAGI, per germline. Trimming took off 2 bases at V and 3 bases at J, with 14 bases between the two ends. The CDR3 region is CASSYLRAGNYEQYF. The DNA of the CDR3 is TGTGCCAGCAGTTACCTCCGGGCGGGAAACTACGAGCAGTACTTC.

The rearrangement links TRBV10-3 to TRBJ2-1; tentative D call: TRBD2 (6 bases). The V gene lost 3 bases and the J gene lost 3 bases, with 9 bases spanning the gap. CDR3 size: 14 residues. Germline CDR1 is ENHRY and CDR2 is SYGVKD. In nucleotides, the CDR3 is TGTGCCATCAGTGATGGCGGGATCTACAATGAGCAGTTCTTC. Translating it yields CAISDGGIYNEQFF.

This clonotype was seen a few times. The chain couples TRBV9 to TRBJ2-1; TRBD1 might be the D (6 bases). Germline CDR1 reads SGDLS; CDR2 reads YYNGEE. V was trimmed by 1 base and J by 8 bases, leaving 10 bases between them. CDR3 length: 13 amino acids. The CDR3 spells CASSVSRGHEQFF. The DNA for the CDR3 is TGTGCCAGCAGCGTAAGCAGGGGCCATGAGCAGTTCTTC.

The chain links TRBV27 to TRBJ2-2, with 10 bases identical to TRBD2. CDR3 length: 15 residues. CDR1 is MNHEY and CDR2 is SMNVEV in the germline V gene (reference sequence). V lost 3 bases, J lost 5 bases, and 3 bases stayed unmatched. For the CDR3, the DNA is TGTGCCAGCAGTTTCTGGACTAGCGGTACCGGGGAGCTGTTTTTT. Protein: CASSFWTSGTGELFF.

The chain couples TRBV3-1 to TRBJ1-5, with D tentatively TRBD1 (5 bases). Germline V gives CDR1 LGHDT, CDR2 YNNKEL (reference sequence). The CDR3 totals 15 residues. The V and J ends lost 5 bases and 2 bases respectively, with 13 bases between them. CDR3 protein: CASSLRGAGNQPQHF. As DNA, the CDR3 is TGTGCCAGCAGCTTGAGGGGCGCGGGCAATCAGCCCCAGCATTTT. The complete variable domain, with remaining parts taken from reference TRBV3-1 and TRBJ1-5, reads DTAVSQTPKYLVTQMGNDKSIKCEQNLGHDTMYWYKQDSKKFLKIMFSYNNKELIINETVPNRFSPKSPDKAHLNLHINSLELGDSAVYFCASSLRGAGNQPQHFGDGTRLSIL.

This clonotype was seen repeatedly, ten times or more. This chain joins TRBV14 and TRBJ2-3, with TRBD2 matching 7 bases. This CDR3 has 15 residues. The germline V gene encodes CDR1 SGHDN and CDR2 FVKESK. V lost 1 base and J lost 3; bases outside the gene matches: 4. CDR3 sequence reads: CASSQVFGRTDTQYF. For the CDR3, the DNA is TGTGCCAGCAGCCAAGTTTTCGGGAGGACAGATACGCAGTATTTT.

This clonotype was observed once. The V and J genes are TRBV6-1 and TRBJ1-2; D ambiguous. Germline V lookup: CDR1 MNHNS, CDR2 SASEGT. V was pared by 0 bases and J by 3 bases, with 8 bases between. CDR3 length: 14 residues. CDR3 coding DNA: TGTGCCAGCAGTGAAGCGCGAGGGCACTATGGCTACACCTTC. Amino acids: CASSEARGHYGYTF.

The chain uses TRBV29-1 and TRBJ2-1; 15 bases map to TRBD2. V gave up 4 bases and J gave up 2 bases; unmatched junction bases: 9. Germline V lookup: CDR1 SQVTM, CDR2 ANQGSEA. CDR3 length: 18 amino acids. CDR3 protein: CSVGRGTSGRSPYNEQFF. CDR3 in DNA: TGCAGCGTTGGGAGGGGGACTAGCGGGAGGAGTCCCTACAATGAGCAGTTCTTC.

This clonotype has ten or more counts. The CDR3 loop is CASSPPTGYNEQFF. The CDR3 DNA follows: TGTGCCAGCTCACCACCGACAGGATACAATGAGCAGTTCTTC. The genes are TRBV18 and TRBJ2-1; weak D call: TRBD1 (6 bases). The length of the CDR3 is 14 residues. Trimming took off 0 bases at V and 4 bases at J, with 7 bases between the two ends. Germline CDR1 is KGHSH and CDR2 is LQKENI.

The chain carries TRBV30 and TRBJ2-5, with 10 bases lining up with TRBD2. The length of the CDR3 is 15 residues. V lost 4 bases, J lost 0 bases, and 5 bases stayed unmatched. Germline V CDR1 and CDR2: GTSNPN, SVGIG (reference sequence). Here the CDR3 DNA reads TGTGCCTGGACTAAACTAGCGGGGTACCAAGAGACCCAGTACTTC. Translated, it gives CAWTKLAGYQETQYF.